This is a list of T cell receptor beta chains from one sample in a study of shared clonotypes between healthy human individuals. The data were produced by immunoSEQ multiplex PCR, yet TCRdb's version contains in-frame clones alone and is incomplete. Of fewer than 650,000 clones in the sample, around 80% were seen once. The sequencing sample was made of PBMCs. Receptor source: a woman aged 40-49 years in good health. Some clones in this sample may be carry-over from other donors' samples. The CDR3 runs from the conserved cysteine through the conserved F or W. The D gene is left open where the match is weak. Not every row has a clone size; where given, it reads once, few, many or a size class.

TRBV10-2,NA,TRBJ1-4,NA,TGCGCCAGCAGTGACGGTTGGGGGACAATCGGCGTTTTGAAACTGTTTTTT,CASSDGWGTIGVLKLFF
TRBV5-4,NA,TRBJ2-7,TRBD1,TGTGCCAGCAGCCGGGACAGGGGCTACGAGCAGTACTTC,CASSRDRGYEQYF
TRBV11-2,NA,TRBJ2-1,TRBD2,TGTGCCAGCAGCCGGACTAGCGGGATCTGGAATGAGCAGTTCTTC,CASSRTSGIWNEQFF
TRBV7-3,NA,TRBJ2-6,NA,TGTGCCAGCAGCTTAGTAGTTTCTGGGGCCAACGTCCTGACTTTC,CASSLVVSGANVLTF
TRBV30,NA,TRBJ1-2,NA,TGTGCCTGGAGTGTAGGTGGGGGAAAAGAGAATGGCTACACCTTC,CAWSVGGGKENGYTF
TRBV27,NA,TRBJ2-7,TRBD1,TGTGCCAGCAGTTTATACCCCCCAGGGGGCTCTCACGAGCAGTACTTC,CASSLYPPGGSHEQYF
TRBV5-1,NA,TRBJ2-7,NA,TGCGCCAGCAGCCAGGACAGCTCCTACGAGCAGTACTTC,CASSQDSSYEQYF
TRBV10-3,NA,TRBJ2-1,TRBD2,TGTGCCATCAGGGGACTAGCGGGAGGGCCGGGCGAGCAGTTCTTC,CAIRGLAGGPGEQFF
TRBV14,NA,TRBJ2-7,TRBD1,TGTGCCAGCAGCCCATGGGACAGGACCTACGAGCAGTACTTC,CASSPWDRTYEQYF
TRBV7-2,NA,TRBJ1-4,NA,TGTGCCAGCAGTTTATATACGGCGACAGGACAAAAACTGTTTTTT,CASSLYTATGQKLFF
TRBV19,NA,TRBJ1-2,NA,TGTGCCAGTAGTATAGGACAGCATGGCTACACCTTC,CASSIGQHGYTF
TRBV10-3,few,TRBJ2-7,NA,TGTGCCATCAGCGCCCTGGGTGGTGCAGACTACGAGCAGTACTTC,CAISALGGADYEQYF
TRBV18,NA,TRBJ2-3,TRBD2,TGTGCCAGCTCACCACCTACTAGCGGGAGGCCCACCAAAAGCACAGATACGCAGTATTTT,CASSPPTSGRPTKSTDTQYF
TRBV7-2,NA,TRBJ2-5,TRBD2,TGTGCCAGCAGCTTGGGGACTAGCGGGAGGGCCGGGACCCAGTACTTC,CASSLGTSGRAGTQYF
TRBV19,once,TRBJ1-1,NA,TGTGCCAGTAGTAATGACGTTGGGGAAACTGAAGCTTTCTTT,CASSNDVGETEAFF
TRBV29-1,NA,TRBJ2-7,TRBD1,TGCAGCGTTGAAGGACAGGGTTTCTACGAGCAGTACTTC,CSVEGQGFYEQYF
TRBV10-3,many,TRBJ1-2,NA,TGTGCCATCAGTGGGGGACACCGAGCTAACTATGGCTACACCTTC,CAISGGHRANYGYTF
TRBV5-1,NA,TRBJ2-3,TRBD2,TGCGCCAGCAGCTTGGGAGGAGCGGGAGACGGAGATACGCAGTATTTT,CASSLGGAGDGDTQYF
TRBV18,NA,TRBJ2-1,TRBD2,TGTGCCAGCTCACCACGTCCTAGCGGGAACATTGATGAGCAGTTCTTC,CASSPRPSGNIDEQFF
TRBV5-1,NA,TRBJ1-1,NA,TGCGCCAGCAGCTTAAGACAGTTCCTGGGGAACACTGAAGCTTTCTTT,CASSLRQFLGNTEAFF
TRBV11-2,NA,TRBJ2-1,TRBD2,TGTGCCAGCAGCTTCACCGGGGGGGAGGCCTACAATGAGCAGTTCTTC,CASSFTGGEAYNEQFF
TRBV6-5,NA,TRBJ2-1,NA,TGTGCCAGCAGTTACATGGTAGCGGCACTCAATGAGCAGTTCTTC,CASSYMVAALNEQFF
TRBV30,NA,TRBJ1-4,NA,TGTGCCTGGAGTGTAATTCGGGGTAATGAAAAACTGTTTTTT,CAWSVIRGNEKLFF
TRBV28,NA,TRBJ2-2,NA,TGTGCCAGCAGCCGGGAGCGGGTTAACACCGGGGAGCTGTTTTTT,CASSRERVNTGELFF
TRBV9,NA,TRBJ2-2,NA,TGTGCCAGCAGCGTAGGGCTTACCGGGGAGCTGTTTTTT,CASSVGLTGELFF
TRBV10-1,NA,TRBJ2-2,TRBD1,TGCGCCAGCAGTCTGACAGGGGGGGATCCCGGGGAGCTGTTTTTT,CASSLTGGDPGELFF
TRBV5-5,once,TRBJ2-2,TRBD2,TGTGCCAGCAGCCCGGGACTAGCCATGGCCGGGGAGCTGTTTTTT,CASSPGLAMAGELFF
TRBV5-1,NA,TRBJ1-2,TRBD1,TGCGCCAGCCGGTCGACAGGGACCTATGGCTACACCTTC,CASRSTGTYGYTF
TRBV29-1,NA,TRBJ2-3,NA,TGCAGCGTTGGGGTTCCTCCTTCACGATATACGCAGTATTTT,CSVGVPPSRYTQYF
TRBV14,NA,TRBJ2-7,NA,TGTGCCAGCAGCCAAAGCTCCTACGAGCAGTACTTC,CASSQSSYEQYF
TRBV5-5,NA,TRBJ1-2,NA,TGTGCCAGCAGCTTTTTTAACTATGGCTACACCTTC,CASSFFNYGYTF
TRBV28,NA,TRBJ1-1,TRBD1,TGTGCCAGCAGAGGGGACAGGGGCTCTGAAGCTTTCTTT,CASRGDRGSEAFF
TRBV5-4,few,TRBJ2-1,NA,TGTGCCAGCAGCTTGGGAGACCGCAATGAGCAGTTCTTC,CASSLGDRNEQFF
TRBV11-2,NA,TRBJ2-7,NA,TGTGCCAGCAGCTCAATAAAACCGGACAGTACCTACGAGCAGTACTTC,CASSSIKPDSTYEQYF
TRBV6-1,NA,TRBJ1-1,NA,TGTGCCAGCCAAGCACCCCAGGACACTGAAGCTTTCTTT,CASQAPQDTEAFF
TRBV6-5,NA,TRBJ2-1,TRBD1,TGTGCCAGCAGTCGACAGGGGAAGTTAAATGAGCAGTTCTTC,CASSRQGKLNEQFF
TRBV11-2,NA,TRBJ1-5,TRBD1,TGTGCCAGCAGCAAGACAGGGGTGGGGCAGCCCCAGCATTTT,CASSKTGVGQPQHF
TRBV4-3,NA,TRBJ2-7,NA,TGCGCCAGCAGCCAAGGGAGTAAGGGGTCCACCTACGAGCAGTACTTC,CASSQGSKGSTYEQYF
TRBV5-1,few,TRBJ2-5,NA,TGCGCCAGCAGCTTGGCTGTCGACGGGGATGGGGCCCAGTACTTC,CASSLAVDGDGAQYF